What follows are 30 T cell receptor beta chains derived from one specimen sequenced in a study of blood T cell repertoires in COVID-19. Profiling relied on immunoSEQ multiplex PCR, and the TCRdb table lists in-frame clones only, not all of them. The sample shows roughly 68,000 clones, approximately 90% of them seen only once. Input material: peripheral blood. The origin of the receptors is a woman at least 80 years old with active COVID-19.

The table lists this clone with a count of one. The chain employs TRBV19 and TRBJ1-1; TRBD1 is a possible D gene (5 bases). The CDR3 has 15 amino acids. Trimming stripped 3 bases from V and 3 bases from J, with 14 bases between. Germline V gives CDR1 LNHDA, CDR2 SQIVND (reference sequence). CDR3 sequence: CASSMELRVHTEAFF. CDR3 coding DNA: TGTGCCAGTAGTATGGAACTCAGGGTGCACACTGAAGCTTTCTTT. Supplemented by reference TRBV19 and TRBJ1-1, the full variable domain reads DGGITQSPKYLFRKEGQNVTLSCEQNLNHDAMYWYRQDPGQGLRLIYYSQIVNDFQKGDIAEGYSVSREKKESFPLTVTSAQKNPTAFYLCASSMELRVHTEAFFGQGTRLTVV.

The chain joins TRBV19 to TRBJ2-3; TRBD2 agrees at 10 bases. Germline CDR1 is LNHDA and CDR2 is SQIVND (reference sequence). Trimming took 4 bases from V and 11 from J; bases not matched to a gene: 9. The length of the CDR3 is 14 residues. CDR3 protein: CASSKGLAPSGQYF. CDR3 bases: TGTGCCAGTAGTAAGGGACTAGCGCCCTCAGGGCAGTATTTT.

The CDR3 is CASSKTSGRALREQYF. The DNA of the CDR3 is TGTGCCAGCAGTAAGACTAGCGGGAGGGCCTTGCGCGAGCAGTACTTC. The rearrangement links TRBV6-2 or TRBV6-3 to TRBJ2-7, with 14 positions matching TRBD2. This CDR3 contains 16 residues. Germline V lookup: CDR1 MNHEY, CDR2 SVGEGT. V lost 5 bases, J lost 6 bases, and 9 bases stayed unmatched.

This clone was recorded a few times. The genes are TRBV6-5 and TRBJ2-7; no clear D. V lost 0 bases to trimming and J lost 2 bases, with 11 bases between them. The germline V gene has CDR1 MNHEY and CDR2 SVGAGI. The CDR3 has 15 amino acids. The CDR3 protein is CASSYSVYPTYEQYF. In DNA, the CDR3 is TGTGCCAGCAGTTACTCGGTATATCCTACCTACGAGCAGTACTTC.

This chain uses TRBV6-1 with TRBJ2-5; D gene uncertain. The CDR3 is 13 amino acids. Germline V CDR1 and CDR2: MNHNS, SASEGT. V lost 2 bases and J lost 2, with 6 bases in between. The CDR3 DNA sequence: TGTGCCAGCAGTGAACTAGGACAAGAGACCCAGTACTTC. Translation: CASSELGQETQYF.

This clone has just a few counts. This chain links TRBV6-5 with TRBJ1-2, with TRBD1 as a possible D gene (5 bases). The germline gives CDR1 MNHEY, CDR2 SVGAGI. The CDR3 is 11 amino acids. Trimming pared 2 bases from V and 7 bases from J, leaving 5 bases between. The CDR3 is CASSYQGGYTF. In nucleotides, the CDR3 is TGTGCCAGCAGTTACCAGGGTGGCTACACCTTC.

The chain recombines TRBV18 with TRBJ1-1; D is perhaps TRBD1 (6 bases). Deletions cut 3 bases from V and 1 base from J, with 15 bases between. CDR1 is KGHSH, CDR2 LQKENI, per germline. This CDR3 comprises 16 residues. CDR3 in amino acids: CASSPGTMGRNTEAFF. Written as DNA, the CDR3 is TGTGCCAGCTCACCCGGGACAATGGGGCGGAACACTGAAGCTTTCTTT. The whole variable domain, filled in from reference TRBV18 and TRBJ1-1, reads NAGVMQNPRHLVRRRGQEARLRCSPMKGHSHVYWYRQLPEEGLKFMVYLQKENIIDESGMPKERFSAEFPKEGPSILRIQQVVRGDSAAYFCASSPGTMGRNTEAFFGQGTRLTVV.

The J gene is TRBJ1-6, the V gene TRBV3-1 (or the pseudogene TRBV3-2); maybe TRBD1 (6 bases). Trimming pared 4 bases from V and 9 bases from J, leaving 19 bases between. The CDR3 is 16 residues long. CDR1 LGHDT and CDR2 YNNKEL come from the germline V gene (reference sequence). DNA for the CDR3: TGTGCCAGCAGCCGTGGGCTAGGGGGAATCAGTTCACCCCTCCACTTT. It codes for CASSRGLGGISSPLHF.

The rearrangement joins TRBV6-2 or TRBV6-3 to TRBJ2-7; 14 bases map to TRBD2. The germline V gene encodes CDR1 MNHEY and CDR2 SVGEGT. This CDR3 has 16 residues. With 4 bases clipped from V and 7 bases from J, the junction kept 9 bases outside the gene matches. The CDR3 DNA follows: TGTGCCAGCAGTTCACGGGGGACTAGCGGGAGTGGTGAGCAGTACTTC. It encodes CASSSRGTSGSGEQYF.

The chain has TRBV5-1 and TRBJ1-6; no reliable D call. The CDR3 extends over 14 amino acids. The germline gives CDR1 SGHRS, CDR2 YFSETQ. V gave up 6 bases and J gave up 8 bases, with 15 bases separating them. The CDR3 region is CASTADPRDSPLHF. DNA of the CDR3: TGCGCCAGCACCGCCGATCCTCGAGATTCACCCCTCCACTTT.

J is TRBJ2-4 and V is TRBV28; TRBD2 matches at 8 bases. The germline CDR1 and CDR2 sequences are MDHEN and SYDVKM. CDR3 length: 15 amino acids. Trimming took 6 bases from V and 6 from J; bases not matched to a gene: 10. In DNA, the CDR3 is TGTGCCAGCAGCTCCGGGGGGGCTGAGGGAAACATTCAGTACTTC. Amino acids: CASSSGGAEGNIQYF.

V gene TRBV5-6 combines with J gene TRBJ2-1, with 11 bases identical to TRBD2. CDR1 is SGHDT and CDR2 is YYEEEE in the germline V gene. CDR3 length equals 13 residues. V was pared by 2 bases and J by 9 bases, with 1 base of the junction left unmatched. Here the CDR3 reads CASSLGTSGEQFF. CDR3 DNA: TGTGCCAGCAGCTTAGGGACTAGCGGTGAGCAGTTCTTC.

The chain employs TRBV5-1 and TRBJ1-2; a possible D gene is TRBD1 (6 bases). Germline CDR1 and CDR2: SGHRS and YFSETQ. The CDR3 spans 13 residues. Deletions cut 4 bases from V and 6 bases from J, with 13 bases between. The CDR3 region is CASSLGGIDGYTF. The DNA of the CDR3 is TGCGCCAGCAGCCTAGGGGGTATCGATGGCTACACCTTC.

V gene TRBV11-2 combines with J gene TRBJ2-2, with TRBD2 identical over 10 bases. Germline CDR1 and CDR2: SGHAT and FQNNGV. The trim removed 3 bases at V and 5 bases at J, leaving 6 bases unmatched. This CDR3 comprises 16 residues. CDR3: CASSFSGRMVTGELFF. The CDR3 DNA sequence: TGTGCCAGCAGCTTTAGCGGGAGGATGGTTACCGGGGAGCTGTTTTTT.

CDR3 protein: CASSLAAEPQYF. The DNA for the CDR3 is TGTGCCAGCAGCTTGGCCGCCGAGCCCCAGTACTTC. The chain carries TRBV5-6 and TRBJ2-5; D is undetermined. Germline V gene lookup returns CDR1 SGHDT and CDR2 YYEEEE. The CDR3 length is 12 residues. Trimming shortened V by 0 bases and J by 9 bases, and 9 bases separated the two germline ends.

The chain couples TRBV28 to TRBJ1-1; tentatively, D is TRBD1 (6 bases). From germline, CDR1 is MDHEN and CDR2 SYDVKM. CDR3 length: 15 amino acids. V was pared by 7 bases and J by 6 bases, with 21 bases between. The CDR3 DNA is TGTGCCAGCAAGGATTCGCAGGGCCAGGGGTCTGAAGCTTTCTTT. This translates into CASKDSQGQGSEAFF.

The chain uses TRBV29-1 and TRBJ1-4; 7 nucleotides match TRBD1. The CDR3 consists of 13 residues. Germline lookup yields CDR1 SQVTM and CDR2 ANQGSEA. V gave up 6 bases and J gave up 5 bases; unmatched junction bases: 6. DNA of the CDR3: TGCAGCGTAAAAGACAGGGAAAATGAAAAACTGTTTTTT. Amino acid sequence: CSVKDRENEKLFF.

The chain carries TRBV7-9 and TRBJ2-2; D possibly corresponds to TRBD2 (5 bases). CDR1 is SEHNR and CDR2 is FQNEAQ in the germline V gene (reference sequence). Trimming took 2 bases from V and 2 from J, leaving 18 bases between them. CDR3 length: 18 amino acids. CDR3 protein: CASSLKIGWEKNTGELFF. The CDR3 DNA reads TGTGCCAGCAGCTTAAAGATTGGGTGGGAGAAAAACACCGGGGAGCTGTTTTTT.

The V gene is TRBV4-1, the J gene TRBJ2-7, with TRBD1 matching 8 bases. J was trimmed by 4 bases and V by 3 bases; bases with no gene match: 11. The CDR3 runs 16 residues. Looked up from germline, CDR1 is MGHRA and CDR2 is YSYEKL. CDR3 sequence reads: CASSHLRAGGEYEQYF. The CDR3 nucleotides read TGCGCCAGCAGCCATCTTCGGGCAGGGGGCGAGTACGAGCAGTACTTC.

A single count supports this clone. The J gene is TRBJ1-5, the V gene TRBV20-1, with D hard to call. CDR1 is DFQATT, CDR2 SNEGSKA, per germline (reference sequence). V shed 3 bases and J shed 2 bases, with 17 bases lying between them. The CDR3 is 16 residues long. The CDR3 sequence is CSASDVLSGGNQPQHF. In DNA form, the CDR3 reads TGCAGTGCTAGTGACGTACTGTCCGGGGGCAATCAGCCCCAGCATTTT.

This chain joins TRBV28 and TRBJ2-5; 9 nucleotides match TRBD1. In germline, CDR1 is MDHEN, CDR2 SYDVKM. The CDR3 consists of 13 residues. With V trimmed by 4 bases and J by 6 bases, 3 bases remained unmatched. In nucleotides, the CDR3 is TGTGCCAGCAGTTCGGGGACAGGGCAGACCCAGTACTTC. Residues: CASSSGTGQTQYF.

The gene calls are TRBV9 and TRBJ2-3; maybe TRBD2 (5 bases). Germline V gene lookup returns CDR1 SGDLS and CDR2 YYNGEE. Trimming shortened V by 4 bases and J by 1 base, and 13 bases separated the two germline ends. CDR3 length: 15 amino acids. The CDR3 coding sequence is TGTGCCAGCAGCTTCCGCGGTAGCGGCACAGATACGCAGTATTTT. It is translated as CASSFRGSGTDTQYF.

As for this clone: Other nucleotide sequences from this sample produce the same CDR3. The rearrangement uses TRBV19 and TRBJ2-1; D is perhaps TRBD2 (5 bases). V lost 2 bases and J lost 0, with 8 bases in between. In germline, CDR1 is LNHDA, CDR2 SQIVND (reference sequence). There are 15 residues in the CDR3. CDR3 in amino acids: CASSIRGGSYNEQFF. CDR3 in DNA: TGTGCCAGTAGTATACGAGGAGGCTCCTACAATGAGCAGTTCTTC.

This clone was seen just once. The chain couples TRBV18 to TRBJ2-7; 10 bases match TRBD1. Germline assignment: CDR1 KGHSH and CDR2 LQKENI. The CDR3 covers 13 residues. V was clipped by 9 bases and J by 5 bases; unmatched bases: 7. The CDR3: CASRPGQGHEQYF. CDR3 nucleotides: TGTGCCAGTAGACCGGGACAGGGGCACGAGCAGTACTTC.

This chain connects TRBV5-1 to TRBJ2-5, with 7 bases identical to TRBD2. The CDR3 loop spans 14 amino acids. The germline CDR1 and CDR2 sequences are SGHRS and YFSETQ. Trimming removed 0 bases from V and 5 bases from J; junction bases left unmatched: 4. CDR3 nucleotide sequence: TGCGCCAGCAGCTTGGAGAGGGGAGGGGAGACCCAGTACTTC. It encodes CASSLERGGETQYF. The full variable domain, rest sourced from reference TRBV5-1 and TRBJ2-5, is KAGVTQTPRYLIKTRGQQVTLSCSPISGHRSVSWYQQTPGQGLQFLFEYFSETQRNKGNFPGRFSGRQFSNSRSEMNVSTLELGDSALYLCASSLERGGETQYFGPGTRLLVL.

The CDR3 protein is CASSLSFIRGTSGQETQYF. The CDR3 nucleotides are TGTGCCAGCAGTTTATCGTTTATCCGCGGGACTAGCGGGCAAGAGACCCAGTACTTC. J is TRBJ2-5 and V is TRBV27; 12 bases are a match to TRBD2. Germline V gene sequence: CDR1 MNHEY, CDR2 SMNVEV (reference sequence). V was clipped by 0 bases and J by 2 bases; unmatched bases: 10. The CDR3 runs 19 residues.

This chain uses TRBV28 with TRBJ1-2; D is ambiguous. Germline CDR1 and CDR2: MDHEN and SYDVKM. This CDR3 comprises 12 residues. Trimming stripped 4 bases from V and 4 bases from J, with 7 bases between. The CDR3 sequence is CASSSVIYGYTF. CDR3 DNA sequence: TGTGCCAGCAGTTCAGTCATCTATGGCTACACCTTC.

This clone was counted a few times. The chain joins TRBV6-2 or TRBV6-3 to TRBJ1-2, with D perhaps matching TRBD1 (5 bases). In germline, CDR1 is MNHEY, CDR2 SVGEGT. The CDR3 consists of 12 residues. The V gene lost 4 bases and the J gene lost 4 bases, with 7 bases spanning the gap. Here the CDR3 DNA reads TGTGCCAGCAGTTCCCAGGGCTATGGCTACACCTTC. Translated, it gives CASSSQGYGYTF.

The count of this clone is one. The rearrangement links TRBV11-2 to TRBJ2-1, with D perhaps TRBD1 (7 bases). This CDR3 contains 15 residues. V lost 4 bases to trimming and J lost 7 bases, with 17 bases between them. Germline V gives CDR1 SGHAT, CDR2 FQNNGV. The CDR3 loop is CASSSRRGQMNEQFF. The CDR3 region has the DNA TGTGCCAGCAGCTCAAGGAGGGGGCAAATGAATGAGCAGTTCTTC.

The chain employs TRBV6-6 and TRBJ1-2, with 7 nucleotides matching TRBD1. The J segment lost 4 bases and the V segment lost 4 bases, leaving 9 bases of the junction unmatched. The CDR3 is made up of 15 amino acids. Per germline, CDR1 MNHNY and CDR2 SVGAGI (reference sequence). Written as DNA, the CDR3 is TGTGCCAGCAGTTCCCAATCAGGGGGGAGCTATGGCTACACCTTC. This codes for CASSSQSGGSYGYTF.